One and the same sample provided the 22 T cell receptor beta chains below, sequenced in a study of blood T cell repertoires in COVID-19. Measured with immunoSEQ multiplex PCR; TCRdb has only the in-frame clones, and not every one. The table records some 89,000 clones, 65% to 80% of them present only once. Sequencing was done on a sample of peripheral blood. The receptors here all came from a man between 65 and 80 years old with acute or convalescent COVID-19.

The chain combines TRBV2 with TRBJ1-1, with TRBD1 matching over 9 bases. Trimming removed 10 bases from V and 3 bases from J; junction bases left unmatched: 9. Germline lookup yields CDR1 SNHLY and CDR2 FYNNEI. The CDR3 length is 14 residues. The CDR3 nucleotides are TGTGCCACCGCCGGGACAGGGTATGACACTGAAGCTTTCTTT. It is translated as CATAGTGYDTEAFF.

This clone was seen a handful of times. J is TRBJ1-1 and V is TRBV28, with 9 bases aligning to TRBD1. The CDR3 runs 16 residues. The germline CDR1 and CDR2 sequences are MDHEN and SYDVKM. Trimming at V came to 0 bases and at J to 4 bases, leaving 6 bases not matched to a gene. The DNA of the CDR3 is TGTGCCAGCAGTTTATGGGGGACAGGGTTGGGCACTGAAGCTTTCTTT. Residues: CASSLWGTGLGTEAFF.

This clone has only a few counts. The V gene is TRBV5-1, the J gene TRBJ2-7, with 11 bases fitting TRBD1. Germline V CDR1 and CDR2: SGHRS, YFSETQ. The CDR3 runs to 16 residues. V trimming: 4 bases; J trimming: 4 bases; junction bases outside the gene matches: 10. CDR3 residues: CASSLTGTGGFYEQYF. DNA for the CDR3: TGCGCCAGCAGCCTGACCGGGACAGGGGGTTTTTACGAGCAGTACTTC.

The rearrangement joins TRBV6-5 to TRBJ2-5, with TRBD2 matching over 11 bases. V gave up 7 bases and J gave up 4 bases; unmatched junction bases: 5. This CDR3 has 14 amino acids. The V gene's germline CDR1 is MNHEY and CDR2 SVGAGI. The CDR3 protein is CASNTGLAGETQYF. In DNA, the CDR3 is TGTGCCAGCAATACCGGACTAGCGGGAGAGACCCAGTACTTC.

With respect to this clone: Other nucleotide sequences in the sample specify the same CDR3. The V call is TRBV19, the J call TRBJ1-1, with no clear D. The V and J ends lost 3 bases and 1 base respectively, with 6 bases between them. The CDR3 is 13 residues long. The germline gives CDR1 LNHDA, CDR2 SQIVND (reference sequence). CDR3 sequence: CASSIGENTEAFF. For the CDR3, the DNA is TGTGCCAGTAGTATCGGGGAGAACACTGAAGCTTTCTTT.

This chain uses TRBV11-2 with TRBJ1-4; 7 bases match TRBD1. The germline V gene encodes CDR1 SGHAT and CDR2 FQNNGV. Trimming took 5 bases from V and 3 from J; bases not matched to a gene: 3. The CDR3 loop spans 14 amino acids. This CDR3 is CASSRDRSNEKLFF. The CDR3 nucleotides are TGTGCCAGCAGCCGGGACAGATCTAATGAAAAACTGTTTTTT.

The rearrangement links TRBV14 to TRBJ2-3; 8 bases line up with TRBD1. Germline CDR1 is SGHDN and CDR2 is FVKESK. CDR3 size: 16 residues. Unmatched junction bases numbered 10, after V lost 4 bases and J lost 4 bases. CDR3 sequence reads: CASSRQPGQGPDTQYF. The CDR3 nucleotides are TGTGCCAGCAGCCGCCAACCCGGACAGGGTCCAGATACGCAGTATTTT.

The chain couples TRBV7-9 to TRBJ1-2; TRBD1 matches 8 bases. This CDR3 comprises 16 residues. The germline V gene encodes CDR1 SEHNR and CDR2 FQNEAQ (reference sequence). The junction had 12 bases not matched to a gene; V was cut back by 5 bases and J by 4 bases. CDR3 coding DNA: TGTGCCAGCAGCCCTCTGGACAGGGACGGGGTCTATGGCTACACCTTC. Its protein is CASSPLDRDGVYGYTF.

In this sample, this clone turned up a few times. V and J are TRBV28 and TRBJ1-2; 7 bases agree with TRBD1. CDR3 length: 16 residues. V lost 2 bases, J lost 3 bases, and 9 bases stayed unmatched. Germline V lookup: CDR1 MDHEN, CDR2 SYDVKM. The CDR3 is CASSLHRDSRYYGYTF. CDR3 nucleotide sequence: TGTGCCAGCAGTTTACACCGGGACAGCCGATACTATGGCTACACCTTC.

This clone was counted between two and nine times. This rearrangement joins TRBV4-1 to TRBJ1-1; possibly TRBD1 for D (5 bases). Looked up from germline, CDR1 is MGHRA and CDR2 is YSYEKL. The V and J ends lost 1 base and 8 bases respectively, with 11 bases between them. The CDR3 extends over 13 amino acids. The CDR3 region has the DNA TGCGCCAGCAGCCAAGTAGGCGGGGCCGAAGCTTTCTTT. Its translation: CASSQVGGAEAFF.

The V call is TRBV27, the J call TRBJ1-2, with D possibly TRBD1 on 5 matching bases. This CDR3 is 13 amino acids long. From germline, CDR1 is MNHEY and CDR2 SMNVEV (reference sequence). V was clipped by 3 bases and J by 4 bases, with 9 bases between them. The CDR3 reads CASSFRGFYGYTF. CDR3 nucleotides: TGTGCCAGCAGTTTTCGGGGGTTCTATGGCTACACCTTC.

This clone has a single count. The chain carries TRBV6-5 and TRBJ2-3; D may be TRBD2 (6 bases). CDR3 size: 14 residues. With 7 bases removed from V and 3 bases from J, the gap between germline ends came to 14 bases. The germline gives CDR1 MNHEY, CDR2 SVGAGI. This CDR3 is CASTRSGTTDTQYF. CDR3 sequence (DNA): TGTGCCAGCACTAGGAGTGGGACTACAGATACGCAGTATTTT.

CDR3 coding DNA: TGTGCCAGCTCCCCCTCCTACCCCTCTGGAAACACCATATATTTT. Translating gives CASSPSYPSGNTIYF. The V call is TRBV27, the J call TRBJ1-3, with D uncertain. This CDR3 is 15 amino acids long. Germline CDR1 reads MNHEY; CDR2 reads SMNVEV (reference sequence). V lost 8 bases to trimming and J lost 0 bases, with 14 bases between them.

There are a few counts of this clone. The chain has TRBV5-5 and TRBJ2-2; 7 nucleotides match TRBD2. Trimming took 4 bases from V and 0 from J; bases not matched to a gene: 3. CDR1 SGHKS and CDR2 YYEKEE come from the germline V gene (reference sequence). CDR3 size: 15 residues. CDR3 protein: CASSTSGANTGELFF. In DNA, the CDR3 is TGTGCCAGCAGCACAAGCGGGGCGAACACCGGGGAGCTGTTTTTT. Full variable domain (outside the CDR3, taken from reference TRBV5-5 and TRBJ2-2): DAGVTQSPTHLIKTRGQQVTLRCSPISGHKSVSWYQQVLGQGPQFIFQYYEKEERGRGNFPDRFSARQFPNYSSELNVNALLLGDSALYLCASSTSGANTGELFFGEGSRLTVL.

This chain connects TRBV18 to TRBJ1-1; the match to TRBD1 covers 7 bases. Per the germline V gene, CDR1 is KGHSH and CDR2 is LQKENI. With 4 bases clipped from V and 2 bases from J, the junction kept 7 bases outside the gene matches. CDR3 length equals 15 residues. This chain's CDR3 is CASSLTDRSNTEAFF. CDR3 in DNA: TGTGCCAGCTCACTTACGGACAGGTCTAACACTGAAGCTTTCTTT.

The chain combines TRBV25-1 with TRBJ1-4, with TRBD1 matching over 9 bases. In germline, CDR1 is MGHDK, CDR2 SYGVNS. V shed 6 bases and J 3 bases; nucleotides not matched to a gene: 2. The CDR3 is 14 residues long. CDR3 region: CASRGQGANEKLFF. In nucleotides, the CDR3 is TGTGCCAGCAGGGGACAGGGTGCTAATGAAAAACTGTTTTTT.

The gene calls are TRBV19 and TRBJ2-2; 9 positions match TRBD1. J was trimmed by 7 bases and V by 6 bases; bases with no gene match: 6. The CDR3 spans 14 residues. The germline CDR1 and CDR2 sequences are LNHDA and SQIVND (reference sequence). The CDR3 DNA reads TGTGCCAGTAGGGAGACAGGGGGTGGCGGGGAGCTGTTTTTT. It is translated as CASRETGGGGELFF.

V usage is TRBV15 and J usage is TRBJ1-5; D gene unclear. The CDR3 loop spans 14 amino acids. Deletions cut 3 bases from V and 2 bases from J, with 8 bases between. Germline loops: CDR1 LNHNV, CDR2 YYDKDF (reference sequence). The CDR3 is CATSSFFGNQPQHF. CDR3 nucleotide sequence: TGTGCCACCAGCAGCTTTTTTGGCAATCAGCCCCAGCATTTT. The full variable domain, with the rest looked up from reference TRBV15 and TRBJ1-5, is DAMVIQNPRYQVTQFGKPVTLSCSQTLNHNVMYWYQQKSSQAPKLLFHYYDKDFNNEADTPDNFQSRRPNTSFCFLDIRSPGLGDTAMYLCATSSFFGNQPQHFGDGTRLSIL.

This clone came up a few times. The chain links TRBV6-5 to TRBJ2-2; D uncertain. CDR3 length: 12 residues. V shed 6 bases and J shed 2 bases, with 4 bases lying between them. Germline values: CDR1 MNHEY, CDR2 SVGAGI. The CDR3 DNA is TGTGCCAGCAGCGTTAACACCGGGGAGCTGTTTTTT. Its translation: CASSVNTGELFF.

This clone appeared a few times. The V gene is TRBV9, the J gene TRBJ2-1; 10 bases agree with TRBD2. The ends lost 3 bases at V and 4 bases at J; junction bases unmatched: 4. The CDR3 runs 15 residues. The germline gives CDR1 SGDLS, CDR2 YYNGEE. The CDR3 region has the DNA TGTGCCAGCAGCGAGGGACTAGCGCTTTACAATGAGCAGTTCTTC. As protein: CASSEGLALYNEQFF.

The rearrangement links TRBV5-1 to TRBJ2-5; 11 bases are a match to TRBD2. V dropped 4 bases and J dropped 5; count of bases not matched to a gene: 7. From germline, CDR1 is SGHRS and CDR2 YFSETQ. The CDR3 runs 15 residues. This CDR3 is CASSPIAGGPETQYF. The CDR3 coding sequence is TGCGCCAGCAGCCCCATAGCGGGGGGGCCGGAGACCCAGTACTTC.

This rearrangement joins TRBV19 to TRBJ2-3, with D perhaps matching TRBD2 (6 bases). Germline CDR1 reads LNHDA; CDR2 reads SQIVND (reference sequence). The CDR3 spans 16 residues. Trimming took 11 bases from V and 0 from J, leaving 21 bases between them. CDR3 DNA: TGTGCCGTCAGGACTACTCTTAGTTCTAGCACAGATACGCAGTATTTT. It codes for CAVRTTLSSSTDTQYF.